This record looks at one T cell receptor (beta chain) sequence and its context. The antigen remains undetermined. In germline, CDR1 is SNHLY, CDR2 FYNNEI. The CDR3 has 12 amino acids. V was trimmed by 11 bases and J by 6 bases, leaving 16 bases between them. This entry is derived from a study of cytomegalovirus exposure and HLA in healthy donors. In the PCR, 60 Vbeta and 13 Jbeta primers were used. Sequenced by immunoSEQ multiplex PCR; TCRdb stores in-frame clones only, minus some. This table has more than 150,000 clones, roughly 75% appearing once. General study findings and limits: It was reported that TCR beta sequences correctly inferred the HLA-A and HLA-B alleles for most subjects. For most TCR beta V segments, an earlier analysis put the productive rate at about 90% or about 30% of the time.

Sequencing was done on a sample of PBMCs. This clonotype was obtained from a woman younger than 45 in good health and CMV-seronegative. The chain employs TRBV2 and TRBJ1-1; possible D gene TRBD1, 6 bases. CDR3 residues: CASTRTEAEAFF. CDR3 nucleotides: TGTGCCTCGACGCGGACAGAAGCTGAAGCTTTCTTT.